The 30 T cell receptor beta chains below come from one sample, sequenced in a study of cytomegalovirus exposure and HLA in healthy donors. The PCR had 60 Vbeta and 13 Jbeta primers. This table comes from immunoSEQ multiplex PCR, and its TCRdb copy is limited to in-frame clones, with some not included. This repertoire includes about 110,000 clones. Sequenced: PBMCs. The origin of the receptors is a man aged 25 to 40 in good health and CMV-seronegative.

This chain connects TRBV4-2 to TRBJ2-1; D perhaps matches TRBD2 (8 bases). V was clipped by 6 bases and J by 0 bases, with 18 bases between them. Germline-derived CDR1 and CDR2 are LGHNA and YNFKEQ. The CDR3 is 17 residues long. The CDR3 sequence is CASSQGVAGSSYNEQFF. CDR3 coding DNA: TGTGCCAGCAGTCAGGGGGTAGCGGGGAGCTCCTACAATGAGCAGTTCTTC.

The genes are TRBV4-1 and TRBJ2-7, with TRBD1 matching over 7 bases. This CDR3 is 14 amino acids long. Trimming removed 1 base from V and 1 base from J; junction bases left unmatched: 1. Germline V gives CDR1 MGHRA, CDR2 YSYEKL. The CDR3 DNA reads TGCGCCAGCAGCCAAGCGGGACAGTCCTACGAGCAGTACTTC. It translates to CASSQAGQSYEQYF.

In DNA, the CDR3 is TGCGCCAGCAGCTTGGGGGGGACAGGCCGAGCCGGGGAGCTGTTTTTT. This sequence encodes CASSLGGTGRAGELFF. The V gene is TRBV5-1, the J gene TRBJ2-2; 8 bases map to TRBD1. CDR3 size: 16 residues. With V trimmed by 0 bases and J by 6 bases, 7 bases remained unmatched. CDR1 is SGHRS, CDR2 YFSETQ, per germline. Supplemented by reference TRBV5-1 and TRBJ2-2, the full variable domain reads KAGVTQTPRYLIKTRGQQVTLSCSPISGHRSVSWYQQTPGQGLQFLFEYFSETQRNKGNFPGRFSGRQFSNSRSEMNVSTLELGDSALYLCASSLGGTGRAGELFFGEGSRLTVL.

V is TRBV11-2 and J is TRBJ2-5, with TRBD1 as a possible D gene (6 bases). Trimming cost V 5 bases and J 12 bases, with 13 bases left between them. CDR1 is SGHAT, CDR2 FQNNGV, per germline. CDR3 length equals 11 residues. The CDR3 nucleotides are TGTGCCAGCAGCCTGAGACAGGAGAAGTACTTC. Its protein is CASSLRQEKYF.

This sequence joins TRBV29-1 and TRBJ1-4, with D unresolved. The CDR3 contains 14 residues. Germline CDR1 is SQVTM and CDR2 is ANQGSEA. V lost 5 bases, J lost 0 bases, and 10 bases lay in between. The CDR3 DNA is TGCAGCGTTAAGGCGGTTGCAACTAATGAAAAACTGTTTTTT. It encodes CSVKAVATNEKLFF.

The chain is built from TRBV7-3 and TRBJ2-1; weak D call: TRBD1 (5 bases). V shed 5 bases and J shed 6 bases, with 17 bases lying between them. The V gene's germline CDR1 is SGHTA and CDR2 FQGTGA. This CDR3 is built from 15 residues. The CDR3 spells CASSATVGPGNEQFF. The CDR3, as DNA: TGTGCCAGCAGCGCGACGGTGGGGCCGGGCAATGAGCAGTTCTTC.

V gene TRBV6-5 combines with J gene TRBJ1-1, with D unresolved. V was cut by 6 bases and J by 4 bases, with 12 bases left in between. The germline CDR1 and CDR2 sequences are MNHEY and SVGAGI. This CDR3 spans 13 amino acids. DNA of the CDR3: TGTGCCAGCAGGTCCGCTGGGCGCACTGAAGCTTTCTTT. It encodes CASRSAGRTEAFF.

In DNA, the CDR3 is TGTGCCAGCAGCTCCGGGACACTCTACGAGCAGTACTTC. Translation: CASSSGTLYEQYF. The chain combines TRBV7-9 with TRBJ2-7, with a possible D match to TRBD1 (6 bases). The germline V gene encodes CDR1 SEHNR and CDR2 FQNEAQ (reference sequence). CDR3 size: 13 residues. V gave up 4 bases and J gave up 3 bases, with 10 bases separating them.

The chain couples TRBV19 to TRBJ2-2, with 10 bases lining up with TRBD1. Germline CDR1 reads LNHDA; CDR2 reads SQIVND (reference sequence). This CDR3 contains 16 residues. The ends lost 5 bases at V and 4 bases at J; junction bases unmatched: 7. The CDR3 DNA sequence: TGTGCCAGTAGTCTCGACAGGGGGCGAGGCACCGGGGAGCTGTTTTTT. It yields the protein CASSLDRGRGTGELFF.

The gene calls are TRBV7-2 and TRBJ1-1; D unclear. V dropped 1 base and J dropped 1 base, with 10 bases sitting between them. This CDR3 spans 15 amino acids. Germline V gene data show CDR1 as SGHTA and CDR2 as FQGNSA. The CDR3 nucleotides are TGTGCCAGCAGCTTAGTTAACTCGGGGAACACTGAAGCTTTCTTT. Translated: CASSLVNSGNTEAFF.

The chain links TRBV10-3 to TRBJ2-1, with D possibly TRBD2 on 6 matching bases. Trimming removed 4 bases at V and 4 bases at J, with 17 bases between. CDR1 is ENHRY and CDR2 is SYGVKD in the germline V gene. This CDR3 has 16 amino acids. The CDR3 sequence: CAISVEGGETYNEQFF. The CDR3 coding sequence is TGTGCCATCAGTGTTGAGGGCGGGGAGACTTACAATGAGCAGTTCTTC.

The chain carries TRBV19 and TRBJ2-7; 7 bases fit TRBD1. The CDR3 length is 14 residues. V dropped 4 bases and J dropped 3; count of bases not matched to a gene: 6. Germline loops: CDR1 LNHDA, CDR2 SQIVND (reference sequence). Written as DNA, the CDR3 is TGTGCCAGTAGTAGTTGGTCAGGGGGCTACGAGCAGTACTTC. Translation: CASSSWSGGYEQYF.

The chain recombines TRBV19 with TRBJ1-1, with no clear D. The length of the CDR3 is 17 residues. V was cut by 6 bases and J by 2 bases, with 22 bases left in between. Looked up from germline, CDR1 is LNHDA and CDR2 is SQIVND (reference sequence). CDR3 sequence: CASRSAFDFRLNTEAFF. In nucleotides, the CDR3 is TGTGCCAGTAGATCGGCTTTCGACTTTAGGTTAAACACTGAAGCTTTCTTT. Looking up the rest from reference TRBV19 and TRBJ1-1 gives the full variable domain: DGGITQSPKYLFRKEGQNVTLSCEQNLNHDAMYWYRQDPGQGLRLIYYSQIVNDFQKGDIAEGYSVSREKKESFPLTVTSAQKNPTAFYLCASRSAFDFRLNTEAFFGQGTRLTVV.

The CDR3 nucleotides are TGTGCCAGCAGCTGGAGCGGGGGGGCCTACAATGAGCAGTTCTTC. This codes for CASSWSGGAYNEQFF. This rearrangement joins TRBV7-9 to TRBJ2-1, with TRBD2 identical over 10 bases. Per the germline V gene, CDR1 is SEHNR and CDR2 is FQNEAQ (reference sequence). The V gene end was trimmed by 4 bases and the J gene end by 2 bases; junction bases not matched to a gene: 2. The CDR3 covers 15 residues.

The genes are TRBV14 and TRBJ2-7; 9 bases are a match to TRBD1. Germline lookup yields CDR1 SGHDN and CDR2 FVKESK. This CDR3 has 13 amino acids. V was clipped by 3 bases and J by 8 bases; unmatched bases: 5. The CDR3 region has the DNA TGTGCCAGCAGCCAGGGGACAGGGAGCAAGCAGTACTTC. It is translated as CASSQGTGSKQYF.

The DNA for the CDR3 is TGTGCCAGCGTAGCGGACACCAATGACGGAAAACTGTTTTTT. As protein: CASVADTNDGKLFF. The rearrangement joins TRBV2 to TRBJ1-4; D might be TRBD1 (5 bases). V shed 8 bases and J shed 10 bases, with 20 bases lying between them. This CDR3 is 14 amino acids long. Germline-derived CDR1 and CDR2 are SNHLY and FYNNEI. Together with reference TRBV2 and TRBJ1-4, the CDR3 gives the full variable domain: EPEVTQTPSHQVTQMGQEVILRCVPISNHLYFYWYRQILGQKVEFLVSFYNNEISEKSEIFDDQFSVERPDGSNFTLKIRSTKLEDSAMYFCASVADTNDGKLFFGSGTQLSVL.

The V and J genes are TRBV11-1 and TRBJ1-1; D is perhaps TRBD1 (5 bases). Germline V gene sequence: CDR1 SGHAT, CDR2 FQDESV (reference sequence). The CDR3 totals 14 residues. Trimming stripped 1 base from V and 7 bases from J, with 13 bases between. CDR3 in amino acids: CASSLEGYRNEAFF. For the CDR3, the DNA is TGTGCCAGCAGCTTAGAGGGGTATCGTAATGAAGCTTTCTTT.

The chain has TRBV27 and TRBJ2-7; 11 bases map to TRBD2. Germline V lookup: CDR1 MNHEY, CDR2 SMNVEV (reference sequence). This CDR3 has 16 residues. With 5 bases clipped from V and 0 bases from J, the junction kept 6 bases outside the gene matches. Here the CDR3 DNA reads TGTGCCAGCAGTCCGTCTAGCGGGGGGCGCTCCTACGAGCAGTACTTC. It is translated as CASSPSSGGRSYEQYF.

The rearrangement uses TRBV9 and TRBJ2-3, with D possibly being TRBD1 (5 bases). V lost 2 bases and J lost 0, with 13 bases in between. CDR1 and CDR2 (germline): SGDLS, YYNGEE. This CDR3 contains 16 residues. The CDR3 reads CASSVSTGTSTDTQYF. The CDR3 DNA follows: TGTGCCAGCAGCGTCTCCACAGGTACTAGCACAGATACGCAGTATTTT.

With respect to this clone: A read error may account for a junction end that differs from germline. The chain couples TRBV5-1 to TRBJ2-1; possible D gene TRBD2, 5 bases. Germline assignment: CDR1 SGHRS and CDR2 YFSETQ. CDR3 size: 14 residues. CDR3 sequence (DNA): TGCGCCAGCAGCTTGGCACCTTCCGATGGGGAGCGGTTCTTC. Residues: CASSLAPSDGERFF.

V gene TRBV11-3 combines with J gene TRBJ1-1, with TRBD1 matching 9 bases. J lost 0 bases, V lost 3 bases, and 11 bases had no gene match. The germline V gene has CDR1 SGHNT and CDR2 YENEEA. The CDR3 totals 18 residues. CDR3 in DNA: TGTGCCAGCAGCTTTCCCTTCCGCGGACAGGGGATGAACACTGAAGCTTTCTTT. This gives the protein CASSFPFRGQGMNTEAFF.

The V call is TRBV21-1, the J call TRBJ2-7; the DNA was not compared with TRBD1, the D call given in the table. TRBV21-1 represents a pseudogene. The CDR3 extends over 15 amino acids. The CDR3 coding sequence is TGTGCCAGCAGCATTACACAGGGACCAATCTACGAGCAGTACTTC. Its protein product is CASSITQGPIYEQYF.

The chain links TRBV5-4 to TRBJ1-1; D remains unclear. CDR1 and CDR2 from the germline V gene are SGHNT and YYREEE (reference sequence). Trimming left V 1 base short and J 1 base short, with 5 bases between. CDR3 length equals 13 residues. Here the CDR3 DNA reads TGTGCCAGCAGCTTGACACAGAACACTGAAGCTTTCTTT. It yields the protein CASSLTQNTEAFF. The full variable domain, rest sourced from reference TRBV5-4 and TRBJ1-1, is ETGVTQSPTHLIKTRGQQVTLRCSSQSGHNTVSWYQQALGQGPQFIFQYYREEENGRGNFPPRFSGLQFPNYSSELNVNALELDDSALYLCASSLTQNTEAFFGQGTRLTVV.

This chain links TRBV4-2 with TRBJ2-3; 9 nucleotides match TRBD2. The germline V gene has CDR1 LGHNA and CDR2 YNFKEQ. V dropped 1 base and J dropped 4; count of bases not matched to a gene: 9. The CDR3 is 17 amino acids. The CDR3 sequence: CASSQVGAGGQSDTQYF. In nucleotides, the CDR3 is TGTGCCAGCAGCCAAGTGGGCGCGGGGGGGCAATCAGATACGCAGTATTTT.

The chain combines TRBV9 with TRBJ2-3, with D unclear. CDR3 size: 15 residues. The V gene lost 3 bases and the J gene lost 5 bases, with 16 bases spanning the gap. Per the germline V gene, CDR1 is SGDLS and CDR2 is YYNGEE. The CDR3 sequence is CASSERTGSGDTQYF. The CDR3 DNA reads as TGTGCCAGCAGCGAGAGAACCGGGTCCGGAGATACGCAGTATTTT.

The chain recombines TRBV7-9 with TRBJ1-1; D ambiguous. The CDR3 spans 12 residues. Germline lookup yields CDR1 SEHNR and CDR2 FQNEAQ (reference sequence). V gave up 10 bases and J gave up 2 bases, with 11 bases separating them. This CDR3 is CAISALNTEAFF. The CDR3 nucleotides are TGTGCCATCTCAGCGCTAAACACTGAAGCTTTCTTT.

The chain is built from TRBV7-9 and TRBJ2-5; TRBD2 might be the D (5 bases). CDR1 is SEHNR, CDR2 FQNEAQ, per germline (reference sequence). The CDR3 is 19 amino acids. V gave up 0 bases and J gave up 2 bases, with 22 bases separating them. The CDR3 nucleotides read TGTGCCAGCAGCTTAGCGGATGAGGCAGTCGCGCGACTACAAGAGACCCAGTACTTC. Its protein product is CASSLADEAVARLQETQYF. Variable domain in full (rest from reference TRBV7-9 and TRBJ2-5): DTGVSQNPRHKITKRGQNVTFRCDPISEHNRLYWYRQTLGQGPEFLTYFQNEAQLEKSRLLSDRFSAERPKGSFSTLEIQRTEQGDSAMYLCASSLADEAVARLQETQYFGPGTRLLVL.

The chain has TRBV28 and TRBJ2-5; 10 bases match TRBD2. This CDR3 spans 14 amino acids. The V segment lost 5 bases and the J segment 6 bases; nucleotides outside the gene matches: 6. In germline, CDR1 is MDHEN, CDR2 SYDVKM. CDR3 nucleotide sequence: TGTGCCAGCAGTACTAGCGGGGTAGGGAAGACCCAGTACTTC. Translating gives CASSTSGVGKTQYF. Together with reference TRBV28 and TRBJ2-5, the CDR3 gives the full variable domain: DVKVTQSSRYLVKRTGEKVFLECVQDMDHENMFWYRQDPGLGLRLIYFSYDVKMKEKGDIPEGYSVSREKKERFSLILESASTNQTSMYLCASSTSGVGKTQYFGPGTRLLVL.

V gene TRBV30 combines with J gene TRBJ2-1; 9 bases line up with TRBD2. The CDR3 loop spans 15 amino acids. Germline V gene data show CDR1 as GTSNPN and CDR2 as SVGIG (reference sequence). V shed 1 base, J shed 4 bases, and the junction held 5 bases outside the gene matches. Here the CDR3 reads CAWSEASGDYNEQFF. DNA of the CDR3: TGTGCCTGGAGTGAAGCTAGCGGGGATTACAATGAGCAGTTCTTC.

The rearrangement joins TRBV5-1 to TRBJ2-7; D not certain. V lost 4 bases and J lost 0, with 5 bases in between. Per germline, CDR1 SGHRS and CDR2 YFSETQ. There are 12 residues in the CDR3. This CDR3 is CASSGSSYEQYF. The CDR3 nucleotides read TGCGCCAGCAGCGGCAGCTCCTACGAGCAGTACTTC.